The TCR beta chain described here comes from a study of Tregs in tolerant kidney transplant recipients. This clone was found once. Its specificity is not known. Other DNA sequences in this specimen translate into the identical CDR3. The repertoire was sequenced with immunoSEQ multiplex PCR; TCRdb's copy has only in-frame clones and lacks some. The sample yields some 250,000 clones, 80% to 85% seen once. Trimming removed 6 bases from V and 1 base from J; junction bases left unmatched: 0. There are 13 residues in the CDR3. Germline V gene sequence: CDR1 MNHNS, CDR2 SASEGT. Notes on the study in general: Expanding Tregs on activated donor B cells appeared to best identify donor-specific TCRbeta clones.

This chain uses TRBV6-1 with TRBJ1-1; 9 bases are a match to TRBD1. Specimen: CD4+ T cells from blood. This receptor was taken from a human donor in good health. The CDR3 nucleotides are TGTGCCAGCAGGGACAGGGGGAACACTGAAGCTTTCTTT. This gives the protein CASRDRGNTEAFF.